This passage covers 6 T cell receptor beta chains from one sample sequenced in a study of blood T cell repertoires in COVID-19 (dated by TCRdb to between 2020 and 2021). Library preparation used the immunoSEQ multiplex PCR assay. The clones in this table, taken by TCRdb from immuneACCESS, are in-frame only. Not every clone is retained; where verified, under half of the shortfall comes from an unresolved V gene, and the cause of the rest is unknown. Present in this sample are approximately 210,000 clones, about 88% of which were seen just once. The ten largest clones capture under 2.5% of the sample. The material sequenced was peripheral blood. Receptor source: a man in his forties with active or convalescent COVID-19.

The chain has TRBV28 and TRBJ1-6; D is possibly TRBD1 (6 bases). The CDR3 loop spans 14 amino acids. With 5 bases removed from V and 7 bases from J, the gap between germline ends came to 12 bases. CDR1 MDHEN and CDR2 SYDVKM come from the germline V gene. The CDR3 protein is CASSPTGMNSPLHF. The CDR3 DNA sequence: TGTGCCAGCAGTCCTACAGGGATGAATTCACCCCTCCACTTT.

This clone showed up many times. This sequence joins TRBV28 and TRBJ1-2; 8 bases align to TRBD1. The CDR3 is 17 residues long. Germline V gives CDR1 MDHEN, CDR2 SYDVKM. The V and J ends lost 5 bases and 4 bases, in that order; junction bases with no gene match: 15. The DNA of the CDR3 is TGTGCCAGCAGTATCGACCGACAGGGGTTCATGAGCTATGGCTACACCTTC. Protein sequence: CASSIDRQGFMSYGYTF.

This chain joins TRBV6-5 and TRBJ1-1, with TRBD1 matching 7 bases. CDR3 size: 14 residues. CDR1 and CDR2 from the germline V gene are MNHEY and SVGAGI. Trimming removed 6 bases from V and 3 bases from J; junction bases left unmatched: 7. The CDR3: CASSMGTDDTEAFF. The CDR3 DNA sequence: TGTGCCAGCAGCATGGGGACAGATGACACTGAAGCTTTCTTT.

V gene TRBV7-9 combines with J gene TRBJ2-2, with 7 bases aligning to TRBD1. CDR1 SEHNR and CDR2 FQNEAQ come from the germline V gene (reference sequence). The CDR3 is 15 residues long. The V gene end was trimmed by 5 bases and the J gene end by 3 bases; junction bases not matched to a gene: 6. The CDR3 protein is CASSIRDSYTGELFF. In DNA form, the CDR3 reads TGTGCCAGCAGCATTAGGGACAGCTACACCGGGGAGCTGTTTTTT.

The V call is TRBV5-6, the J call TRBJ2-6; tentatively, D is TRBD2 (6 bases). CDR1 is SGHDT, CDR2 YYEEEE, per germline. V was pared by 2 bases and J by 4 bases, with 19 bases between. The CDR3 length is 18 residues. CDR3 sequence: CASSLVGTQLSGANVLTF. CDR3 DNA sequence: TGTGCCAGCAGCTTAGTGGGGACTCAATTATCCGGGGCCAACGTCCTGACTTTC.

CDR3 residues: CASSEGLNYGYTF. In DNA form, the CDR3 reads TGTGCCAGCAGTGAGGGCCTTAACTATGGCTACACCTTC. The chain joins TRBV6-1 to TRBJ1-2; D is undetermined. This CDR3 spans 13 amino acids. V was shortened by 3 bases and J by 1 base, with 6 bases between the two germline ends. Germline CDR1 reads MNHNS; CDR2 reads SASEGT.